The source of this T cell receptor beta chain is a study of T cells in Graves' hyperthyroidism and ophthalmopathy. This clonotype was observed many times. Its antigen is not known. The CDR3 loop spans 16 amino acids. The J segment lost 0 bases and the V segment lost 8 bases, leaving 9 bases of the junction unmatched. CDR1 MNHEY and CDR2 SVGEGT come from the germline V gene. Amplified TCR beta CDR3 regions came from RNA transcripts. TCR CDR3 regions were first amplified by RT-PCR with HTBI primers. TCRdb reprocessed the multiplex PCR reads via MiXCR and lists one record per CDR3 protein. The top ten clones hold about half of a sample with 300,000 or so distinct CDR3 sequences, approximately 18% of them seen once. The study's findings and limits: Most thyroid clonotypes that were expanded above 0.001 also turned up in blood.

In patients aged 18 to 65, hyperthyroidism was newly diagnosed, with duration under 2 months. Source material: blood. The chain links TRBV6-2 or TRBV6-3 to TRBJ1-1; 10 positions agree with TRBD1. The sequence was collected from a woman aged 45-65 years with Graves' hyperthyroidism. CDR3 nucleotides: TGTGCCAGCGAGTCCGGGACAGGGGCCATGAACACTGAAGCTTTCTTT. The encoded protein is CASESGTGAMNTEAFF.